The present T cell receptor (beta chain) was sequenced within a study of circulating CD8 cells and anti-PD-1 response in melanoma. By share, this clonotype counts as large (0.1 to 1%). Its antigen is not known. J gave up 0 bases and V 7 bases, and 9 bases lay outside the gene matches. Germline loops: CDR1 SQVTM, CDR2 ANQGSEA. The CDR3 contains 15 residues. TCR libraries were prepared from about 15 ng of total RNA with the QIAseq Immune Repertoire TCR panel. TCRdb called the reads again in MiXCR, with one record for every CDR3 protein. The table includes approximately 520 distinct CDR3 sequences, roughly 8% detected once. From live CD3+CD8+TCRalphabeta+ cells, four PD-1 and/or TIGIT subsets were sorted. Study conclusions and caveats: Subset repertoires were largely private at M1, with under 8% shared.

The sample here was CD8+ T cells from PBMCs, taken at baseline or after one month of anti-PD-1 therapy (not recorded which). This clonotype was sampled from a human donor with melanoma. V gene TRBV29-1 combines with J gene TRBJ2-1; 7 nucleotides align to TRBD1. The CDR3 bases are TGCAGCGCCCGAGGGGGCGACCGCTCCTACAATGAGCAGTTCTTC. It encodes CSARGGDRSYNEQFF.